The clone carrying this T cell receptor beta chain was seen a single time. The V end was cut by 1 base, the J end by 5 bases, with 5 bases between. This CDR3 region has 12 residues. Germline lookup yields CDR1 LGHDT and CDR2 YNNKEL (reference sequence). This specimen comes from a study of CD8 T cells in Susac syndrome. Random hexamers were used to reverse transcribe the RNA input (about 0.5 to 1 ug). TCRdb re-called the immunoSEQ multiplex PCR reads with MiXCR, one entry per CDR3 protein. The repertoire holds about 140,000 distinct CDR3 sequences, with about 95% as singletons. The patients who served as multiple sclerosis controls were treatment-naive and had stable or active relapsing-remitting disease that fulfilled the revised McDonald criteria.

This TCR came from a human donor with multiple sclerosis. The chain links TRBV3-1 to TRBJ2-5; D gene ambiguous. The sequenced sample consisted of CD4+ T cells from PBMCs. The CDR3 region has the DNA TGTGCCAGCAGCCAAGTATACGAGACCCAGTACTTC. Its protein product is CASSQVYETQYF.